The 3 T cell receptor beta chains presented below share a single source sample, sequenced in a study of T-cell reconstitution after alpha-beta-depleted transplantation in children. Library preparation (for TCRbeta) was performed with unique molecular identifiers. Via MiXCR, TCRdb re-called the PCR reads, giving one row per CDR3 protein. In the table there are some 450,000 distinct CDR3 sequences, 43% of which are singletons. Sequencing used PBMCs, obtained before TCRalphabeta/CD19-depleted stem cell transplant. These receptors were collected from a girl aged 2 to 9 with aplastic anemia, due to receive a stem cell transplant.

This clonotype was detected a few times. This chain links TRBV11-2 with TRBJ2-1, with D possibly matching TRBD1 (5 bases). This CDR3 comprises 13 residues. Trimming left V 8 bases short and J 2 bases short, with 10 bases between. Germline V gene data show CDR1 as SGHAT and CDR2 as FQNNGV. CDR3: CASCRVTYNEQFF. The CDR3 DNA is TGTGCCAGCTGCAGGGTCACCTACAATGAGCAGTTCTTC.

This clonotype was counted a few times. This chain joins TRBV5-1 and TRBJ1-2; D is perhaps TRBD1 (5 bases). Trimming pared 1 base from V and 6 bases from J, leaving 10 bases between. From germline, CDR1 is SGHRS and CDR2 YFSETQ. The CDR3 is 13 residues long. The CDR3 DNA is TGCGCCAGCAGCTTGTGGCAGGGAGATGGCTACACCTTC. It specifies CASSLWQGDGYTF.

This clonotype came up many times. The V and J genes are TRBV4-1 and TRBJ2-1; 9 nucleotides align to TRBD2. Germline trimming cut 5 bases from V and 1 base from J; bases unmatched to any gene: 6. CDR3 length equals 16 residues. The germline V gene has CDR1 MGHRA and CDR2 YSYEKL. DNA of the CDR3: TGCGCCAGCAGCGCCCCGCTAGCGGGATCCTACAATGAGCAGTTCTTC. It encodes CASSAPLAGSYNEQFF.